This T cell receptor beta chain is from a study of T cell changes during pregnancy in multiple sclerosis. Generated by immunoSEQ multiplex PCR, the TCRdb table keeps only in-frame clones and is missing some. Of 40,000 to 50,000 clones in the sample, about 93% are singletons; the top ten hold about 0.75%. The CDR3 length is 16 residues. Germline CDR1 and CDR2: SGHRS and YFSETQ. With 4 bases clipped from V and 3 bases from J, the junction kept 11 bases outside the gene matches. The sequenced sample was CD4+ T cells from peripheral blood mononuclear cells, obtained before pregnancy. This sequence was found in a female donor with multiple sclerosis, enrolled in a pregnancy study. V is TRBV5-1 and J is TRBJ2-7; TRBD1 matches at 9 bases. CDR3 sequence: CASSRMTDRGFYEQYF. CDR3 in DNA: TGCGCCAGCAGCCGTATGACGGACAGGGGTTTCTACGAGCAGTACTTC. Full variable domain (rest looked up from reference TRBV5-1 and TRBJ2-7): KAGVTQTPRYLIKTRGQQVTLSCSPISGHRSVSWYQQTPGQGLQFLFEYFSETQRNKGNFPGRFSGRQFSNSRSEMNVSTLELGDSALYLCASSRMTDRGFYEQYFGPGTRLTVT.